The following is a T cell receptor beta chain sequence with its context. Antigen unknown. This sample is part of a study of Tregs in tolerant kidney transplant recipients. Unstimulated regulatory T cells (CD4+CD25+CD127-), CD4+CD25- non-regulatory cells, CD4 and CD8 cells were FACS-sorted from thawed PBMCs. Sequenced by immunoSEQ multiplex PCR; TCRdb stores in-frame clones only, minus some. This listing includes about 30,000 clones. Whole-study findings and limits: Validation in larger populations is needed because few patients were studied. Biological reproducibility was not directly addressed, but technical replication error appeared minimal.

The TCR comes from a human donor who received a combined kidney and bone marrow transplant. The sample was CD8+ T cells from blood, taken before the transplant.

The DNA read from the CDR3 is TGTGCCAGCAGCCTCTGGGGGGGGAGCTCCTACGAG. Amino acid sequence: CASSLWGGSSYE. The complete CDR3 reads CASSLWGGSSYEQYF. The V call is TRBV7-2, the J call TRBJ2-7; 7 nucleotides line up with TRBD2. The CDR3 extends 3 residues past the end of the read, so its final part is completed from the germline J gene. The germline V gene has CDR1 SGHTA and CDR2 FQGNSA. Losses at the gene ends were 5 bases for V and 0 bases for J; bases not matched to a gene: 7. This CDR3 comprises 15 residues.